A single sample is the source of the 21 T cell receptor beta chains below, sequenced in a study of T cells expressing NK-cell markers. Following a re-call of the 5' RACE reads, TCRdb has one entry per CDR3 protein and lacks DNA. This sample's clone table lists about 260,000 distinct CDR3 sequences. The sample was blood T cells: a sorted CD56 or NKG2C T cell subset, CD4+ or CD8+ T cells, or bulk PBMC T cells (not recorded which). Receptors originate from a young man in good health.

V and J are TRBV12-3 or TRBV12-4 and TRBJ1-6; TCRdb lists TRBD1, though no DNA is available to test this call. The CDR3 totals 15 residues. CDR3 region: CASSLRGQGTSPLHF.

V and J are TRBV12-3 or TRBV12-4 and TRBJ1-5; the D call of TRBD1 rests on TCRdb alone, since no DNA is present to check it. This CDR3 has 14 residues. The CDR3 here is CASSLPGRNQPQHF.

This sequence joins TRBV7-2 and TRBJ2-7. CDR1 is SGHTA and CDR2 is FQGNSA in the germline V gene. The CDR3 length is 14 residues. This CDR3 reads CASSLDLASYEQYF.

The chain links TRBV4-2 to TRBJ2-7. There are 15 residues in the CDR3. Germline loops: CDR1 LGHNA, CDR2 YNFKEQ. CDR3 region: CASSQDIGSYYEQYF.

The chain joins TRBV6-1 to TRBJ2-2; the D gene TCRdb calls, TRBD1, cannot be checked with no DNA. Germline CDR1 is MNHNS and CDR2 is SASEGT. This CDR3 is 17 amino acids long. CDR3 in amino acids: CASSQPGTGMGTGELFF.

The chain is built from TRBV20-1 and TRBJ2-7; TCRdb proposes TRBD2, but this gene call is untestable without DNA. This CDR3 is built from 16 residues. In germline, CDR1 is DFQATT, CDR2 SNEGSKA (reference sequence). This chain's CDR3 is CSARVGRGLHSYEQYF.

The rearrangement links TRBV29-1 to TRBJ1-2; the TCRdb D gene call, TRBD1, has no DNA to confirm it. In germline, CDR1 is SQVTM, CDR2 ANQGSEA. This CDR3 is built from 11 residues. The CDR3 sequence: CSVSGGTGYTF.

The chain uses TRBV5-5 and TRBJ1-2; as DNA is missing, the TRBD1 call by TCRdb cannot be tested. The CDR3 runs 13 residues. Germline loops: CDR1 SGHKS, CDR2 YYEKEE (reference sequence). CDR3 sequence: CASSRGQVDGYTF.

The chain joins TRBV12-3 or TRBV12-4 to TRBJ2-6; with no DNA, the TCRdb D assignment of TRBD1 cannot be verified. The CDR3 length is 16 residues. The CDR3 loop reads CASRKTGHSGANVLTF.

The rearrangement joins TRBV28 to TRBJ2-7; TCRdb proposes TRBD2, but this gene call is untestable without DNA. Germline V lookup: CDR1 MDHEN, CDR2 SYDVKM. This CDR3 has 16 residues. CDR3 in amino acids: CASSLGRAGGSYEQYF. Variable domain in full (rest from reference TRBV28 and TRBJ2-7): DVKVTQSSRYLVKRTGEKVFLECVQDMDHENMFWYRQDPGLGLRLIYFSYDVKMKEKGDIPEGYSVSREKKERFSLILESASTNQTSMYLCASSLGRAGGSYEQYFGPGTRLTVT.

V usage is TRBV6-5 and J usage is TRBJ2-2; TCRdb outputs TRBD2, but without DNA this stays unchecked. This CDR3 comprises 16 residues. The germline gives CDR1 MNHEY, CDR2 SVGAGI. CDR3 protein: CASSYHGTIQGGELFF.

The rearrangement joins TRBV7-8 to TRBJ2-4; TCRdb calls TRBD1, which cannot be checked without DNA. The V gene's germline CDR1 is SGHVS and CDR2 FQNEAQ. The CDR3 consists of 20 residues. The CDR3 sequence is CASSLKGQGSATVAKNIQYF.

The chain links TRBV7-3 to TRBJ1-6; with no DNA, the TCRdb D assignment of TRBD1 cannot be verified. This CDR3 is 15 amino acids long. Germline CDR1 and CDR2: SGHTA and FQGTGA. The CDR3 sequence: CASSLTGQGGSPLHF. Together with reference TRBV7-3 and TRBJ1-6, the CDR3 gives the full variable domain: GAGVSQTPSNKVTEKGKYVELRCDPISGHTALYWYRQSLGQGPEFLIYFQGTGAADDSGLPNDRFFAVRPEGSVSTLKIQRTERGDSAVYLCASSLTGQGGSPLHFGNGTRLTVT.

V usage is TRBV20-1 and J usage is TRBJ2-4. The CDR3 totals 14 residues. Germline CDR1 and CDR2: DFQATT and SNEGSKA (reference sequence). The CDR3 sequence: CSAHPHLAKNIQYF.

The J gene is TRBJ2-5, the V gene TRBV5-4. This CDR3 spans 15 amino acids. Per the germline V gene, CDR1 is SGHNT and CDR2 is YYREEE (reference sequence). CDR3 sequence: CASSLAGVRKETQYF.

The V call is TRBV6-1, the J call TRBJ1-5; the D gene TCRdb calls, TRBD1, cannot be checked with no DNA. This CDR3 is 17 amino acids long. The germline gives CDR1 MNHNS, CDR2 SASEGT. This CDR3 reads CASSEFDRVVGNQPQHF.

This chain's CDR3 is CASSSRFDRGTMREQFF. This chain joins TRBV6-6 and TRBJ2-1; TCRdb designates TRBD1, a call that cannot be tested without DNA. Germline V gene data show CDR1 as MNHNY and CDR2 as SVGAGI (reference sequence). This CDR3 is 17 amino acids long.

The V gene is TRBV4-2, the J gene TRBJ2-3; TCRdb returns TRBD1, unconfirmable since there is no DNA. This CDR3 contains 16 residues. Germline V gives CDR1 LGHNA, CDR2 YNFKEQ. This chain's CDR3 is CASSPMGDSGTDTQYF.

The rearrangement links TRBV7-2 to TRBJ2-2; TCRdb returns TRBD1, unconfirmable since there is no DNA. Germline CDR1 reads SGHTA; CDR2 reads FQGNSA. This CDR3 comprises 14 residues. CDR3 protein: CASSAGTNTGELFF.

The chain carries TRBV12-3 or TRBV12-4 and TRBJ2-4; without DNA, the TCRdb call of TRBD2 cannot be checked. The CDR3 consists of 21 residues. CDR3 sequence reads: CASSLVVGLAGAGEAKNIQYF.

This CDR3 is CAISESGTSGAFNIQYF. The chain employs TRBV10-3 and TRBJ2-4; with no DNA, the TCRdb D assignment of TRBD2 cannot be verified. The CDR3 length is 17 residues. Germline values: CDR1 ENHRY, CDR2 SYGVKD.